The 2 T cell receptor beta chains below were found in one sample sequenced in a study of shared T cell receptors in the human thymus (TCRdb year 2021). Library preparation used the immunoSEQ multiplex PCR assay. TCRdb stores this immuneACCESS table with in-frame sequences only. Part of the clones is absent; in the studies checked, under half of the shortfall reflects unresolved V genes, and no reason is known for the rest. For this sample the table gives about 380,000 clones, of which 95% were detected only once. Together, the top ten hold roughly 0.02% of the sample. The sequenced sample was thymocytes. These receptors all come from a human donor.

The chain links TRBV5-5 to TRBJ1-2; no firm D call. V was clipped by 4 bases and J by 0 bases, with 16 bases between them. The CDR3 contains 16 residues. Germline-derived CDR1 and CDR2 are SGHKS and YYEKEE (reference sequence). The CDR3 reads CASSGTGGGPNYGYTF. The CDR3 DNA is TGTGCCAGCAGCGGAACGGGCGGCGGACCTAACTATGGCTACACCTTC. Supplemented by reference TRBV5-5 and TRBJ1-2, the full variable domain reads DAGVTQSPTHLIKTRGQQVTLRCSPISGHKSVSWYQQVLGQGPQFIFQYYEKEERGRGNFPDRFSARQFPNYSSELNVNALLLGDSALYLCASSGTGGGPNYGYTFGSGTRLTVV.

J is TRBJ2-3 and V is TRBV25-1; D unresolved. CDR1 and CDR2 from the germline V gene are MGHDK and SYGVNS. V lost 5 bases to trimming and J lost 0 bases, with 9 bases between them. This CDR3 is 14 amino acids long. The CDR3 sequence: CASSTKGSTDTQYF. CDR3 DNA sequence: TGTGCCAGCAGTACAAAGGGTAGCACAGATACGCAGTATTTT.